Included here is one T cell receptor beta chain sequence, with context. No antigen is known for it. The sample comes from a study of cytomegalovirus exposure and HLA in healthy donors. Study conclusions and caveats: Diagnosis of cytomegalovirus status made by the classifier reportedly showed high specificity and sensitivity. Later on, analysis showed that most CMV-associated TCR beta chains appeared to be HLA-restricted. CMV serostatus was the only recorded immune exposure for donors.

Germline V gene sequence: CDR1 SEHNR, CDR2 FQNEAQ (reference sequence). The CDR3 is 14 residues long. With 3 bases removed from V and 4 bases from J, the gap between germline ends came to 11 bases. This PCR relied on a set of 60 Vbeta primers and 13 Jbeta primers. This table comes from immunoSEQ multiplex PCR, and its TCRdb copy is limited to in-frame clones, with some not included. The table shows roughly 120,000 clones, with roughly 77% occurring only once. Sequencing was performed on PBMCs. The clonotype was recovered from a woman between 25 and 40 years old in good health and CMV-seronegative. The rearrangement links TRBV7-9 to TRBJ2-3, with D possibly being TRBD1 (7 bases). The CDR3 protein is CASSFDREADTQYF. DNA of the CDR3: TGTGCCAGCAGCTTTGACAGGGAGGCAGATACGCAGTATTTT.